This TCR beta chain was identified during a study of identical twins. Whole-study results and caveats: Among out-of-frame alpha sequences shared by twins, low generation probability occurred in excess. Memory repertoires lacked the insertion deficit that abundant cord blood beta clonotypes showed.

TCRdb independently ran MiXCR on the 5' RACE reads; one entry per CDR3 protein. This sample yields about 890,000 distinct CDR3 sequences, of which about 12% are seen a single time; about 1.6% belongs to the top ten. The CDR3 extends over 17 amino acids. Between the trimmed V and J ends, which lost 4 bases and 4 bases, there was a span of 23 bases. Concerning this clonotype itself: Its cognate antigen is unknown.

These data also featured in a second study, about yellow fever vaccine responses in identical twins.

V usage is TRBV23-1 and J usage is TRBJ2-7, with D tentatively TRBD1 (5 bases). TRBV23-1 is an open reading frame whose function is uncertain. Sequencing was performed on PBMCs. This clonotype was sampled from a woman between 18 and 29 years old in good health. The CDR3 protein is CASSRRQGLFRGYEQYF. The CDR3 DNA reads as TGCGCCAGCAGTCGACGGCAGGGCCTGTTTAGGGGATACGAGCAGTACTTC.